This T cell receptor beta chain was obtained from a study of T cell responses to AZD1222 COVID-19 vaccine. The data were produced by immunoSEQ multiplex PCR, yet TCRdb's version contains in-frame clones alone and is incomplete. The sample carries approximately 150,000 clones, 85% to 95% recorded once. Germline values: CDR1 KGHSH, CDR2 LQKENI. This CDR3 is 15 amino acids long. V was pared by 3 bases and J by 5 bases, with 17 bases between. Study results and caveats: The donor group comprised mostly white British people and more females; the analysis possibly underestimated clonal diversity. Spike-specific TCRs gained breadth and depth after people received two AZD1222 doses.

To note about this clone: Its specificity is not known.

The TCR originated in an adult in good health. The rearrangement joins TRBV18 to TRBJ2-7, with D perhaps TRBD1 or TRBD2 (5 bases each). The sequencing here drew on peripheral blood, taken on day 0 of AZD1222 vaccination. The CDR3 DNA is TGTGCCAGCTCACCGCAATGGGGGAGTTCTAACGAGCAGTACTTC. Protein sequence: CASSPQWGSSNEQYF.